These 16 T cell receptor beta chains were sequenced from one sample in a study of shared clonotypes between healthy human individuals. Here immunoSEQ multiplex PCR was the method, and the copy in TCRdb shows in-frame clones only, minus some. The sample has roughly 2.5 million clones, more than 90% seen once. Material for sequencing was naive CD4+ T cells sorted from blood. Subset defined: CD45RA+ positively selected. The receptors come from a man in his late teens or twenties in good health.

This clone was seen only once. This rearrangement joins TRBV30 to TRBJ2-3; D may be TRBD1 or TRBD2 (5 bases each). V lost 0 bases and J lost 10, with 8 bases in between. The length of the CDR3 is 11 residues. CDR1 GTSNPN and CDR2 SVGIG come from the germline V gene (reference sequence). CDR3 nucleotide sequence: TGTGCCTGGAGTGTAGAGGGGTCGCAGTATTTT. Its protein product is CAWSVEGSQYF.

Only a few counts were recorded for this clone. Additional DNA sequences in this sample encode the identical CDR3. The J gene is TRBJ1-1, the V gene TRBV18; D gene uncertain. CDR1 KGHSH and CDR2 LQKENI come from the germline V gene. CDR3 length: 13 residues. The V end lost 2 bases, the J end lost 1 base, and 5 bases lay between the germline ends. The CDR3 region is CASSPGENTEAFF. CDR3 in DNA: TGTGCCAGCTCACCAGGGGAGAACACTGAAGCTTTCTTT.

The chain joins TRBV6-5 to TRBJ1-1; 9 nucleotides line up with TRBD1. Per germline, CDR1 MNHEY and CDR2 SVGAGI. V lost 4 bases to trimming and J lost 1 base; unmatched junction nucleotides: 4. The CDR3 spans 15 residues. The CDR3 spells CASSLQGAQNTEAFF. The CDR3 DNA follows: TGTGCCAGCAGTTTACAGGGGGCTCAGAACACTGAAGCTTTCTTT.

V is TRBV6-4 and J is TRBJ2-6, with 7 bases lining up with TRBD2. This CDR3 spans 17 amino acids. CDR1 is MRHNA and CDR2 is SNTAGT in the germline V gene. The ends lost 6 bases at V and 0 bases at J; junction bases unmatched: 8. The CDR3 is CASSREGRISGANVLTF. CDR3 sequence (DNA): TGTGCCAGCAGCAGGGAGGGACGGATCTCTGGGGCCAACGTCCTGACTTTC.

The chain uses TRBV2 and TRBJ2-5, with 11 bases aligning to TRBD2. Germline CDR1 SNHLY, CDR2 FYNNEI. The V segment lost 5 bases and the J segment 5 bases; nucleotides outside the gene matches: 4. The CDR3 is made up of 14 amino acids. The CDR3 region has the DNA TGTGCCAGCAGTTTAGCGGGGGGGCGCGAGACCCAGTACTTC. Amino acids: CASSLAGGRETQYF.

The V call is TRBV1, the J call TRBJ2-2; the D call in the table, TRBD2, was not verified against the DNA. TRBV1 is an annotated pseudogene. This CDR3 spans 19 amino acids. The CDR3 loop reads CTSRGRTSGAPSNTGELFF. The CDR3 DNA follows: TGCACCAGCAGAGGGCGGACTAGCGGGGCCCCCTCGAACACCGGGGAGCTGTTTTTT.

The CDR3 here is CASSPGQGASLGITEAFF. CDR3 bases: TGTGCCAGCAGCCCAGGACAGGGGGCATCGCTGGGTATTACTGAAGCTTTCTTT. This chain connects TRBV5-4 to TRBJ1-1; TRBD1 agrees at 11 bases. In germline, CDR1 is SGHNT, CDR2 YYREEE (reference sequence). The CDR3 loop spans 18 amino acids. With V trimmed by 4 bases and J by 5 bases, 16 bases remained unmatched. Together with reference TRBV5-4 and TRBJ1-1, the CDR3 gives the full variable domain: ETGVTQSPTHLIKTRGQQVTLRCSSQSGHNTVSWYQQALGQGPQFIFQYYREEENGRGNFPPRFSGLQFPNYSSELNVNALELDDSALYLCASSPGQGASLGITEAFFGQGTRLTVV.

The chain uses TRBV12-5 and TRBJ1-5; D possibly corresponds to TRBD1 (5 bases). V gave up 0 bases and J gave up 6 bases, with 12 bases separating them. Germline V gene data show CDR1 as LGHNT and CDR2 as FRNRAP. The CDR3 extends over 15 amino acids. The CDR3 coding sequence is TGTGCTAGTGGTTTGGTCGGGGGGGGAGCTCAGCCCCAGCATTTT. Its translation is CASGLVGGGAQPQHF.

This sequence joins TRBV27 and TRBJ2-5, with TRBD2 matching over 11 bases. This CDR3 contains 15 residues. V lost 4 bases, J lost 1 base, and 2 bases stayed unmatched. Germline-derived CDR1 and CDR2 are MNHEY and SMNVEV (reference sequence). CDR3 in DNA: TGTGCCAGCAGTTCTACTAGCGGGAGCCAAGAGACCCAGTACTTC. Translation: CASSSTSGSQETQYF.

This chain connects TRBV28 to TRBJ1-5; weak D call: TRBD1 (5 bases). Germline CDR1 reads MDHEN; CDR2 reads SYDVKM. The germline V and J ends were trimmed by 7 bases and 4 bases, with 17 bases remaining between them. The CDR3 contains 15 residues. CDR3 amino acids: CASKTTDGGNQPQHF. The CDR3 coding sequence is TGTGCCAGCAAAACGACAGACGGAGGGAATCAGCCCCAGCATTTT.

The chain couples TRBV7-8 to TRBJ1-1; no definite D call. The CDR3 consists of 14 residues. Deletions cut 8 bases from V and 5 bases from J, with 18 bases between. In germline, CDR1 is SGHVS, CDR2 FQNEAQ. DNA of the CDR3: TGTGCCAGCCGGCGACAAAACGGGAGGACTGAAGCTTTCTTT. This codes for CASRRQNGRTEAFF. The variable domain in full, completed from reference TRBV7-8 and TRBJ1-1, reads GAGVSQSPRYKVAKRGQDVALRCDPISGHVSLFWYQQALGQGPEFLTYFQNEAQLDKSGLPSDRFFAERPEGSVSTLKIQRTQQEDSAVYLCASRRQNGRTEAFFGQGTRLTVV.

CDR3 loop: CASSLRLAEYQETQYF. The CDR3 bases are TGCGCCAGCAGCCTAAGACTAGCTGAATACCAAGAGACCCAGTACTTC. This chain joins TRBV5-1 and TRBJ2-5; 7 nucleotides agree with TRBD2. After removal of 4 bases from V and 0 bases from J, the junction contained 9 bases not matched to a gene. Germline V gene lookup returns CDR1 SGHRS and CDR2 YFSETQ. This CDR3 spans 16 amino acids.

The chain recombines TRBV15 with TRBJ1-2; 11 positions match TRBD1. CDR1 LNHNV and CDR2 YYDKDF come from the germline V gene (reference sequence). J gave up 4 bases and V 5 bases, and 3 bases lay outside the gene matches. The CDR3 length is 14 residues. The DNA for the CDR3 is TGTGCCACCAGCGGGGACAGGGGGGCCTATGGCTACACCTTC. Its protein product is CATSGDRGAYGYTF.

Here the CDR3 DNA reads TGTGCCAGCAGCTCCCTCCAACTAGCAGAGACCCAGTACTTC. Residues: CASSSLQLAETQYF. J is TRBJ2-5 and V is TRBV11-1; D might be TRBD2 (6 bases). The CDR3 sequence is 14 residues long. V shed 4 bases and J shed 4 bases, with 13 bases lying between them. The germline V gene encodes CDR1 SGHAT and CDR2 FQDESV (reference sequence).

The chain joins TRBV5-1 to TRBJ2-3; D is possibly TRBD1 (5 bases). CDR1 is SGHRS, CDR2 YFSETQ, per germline. The CDR3 length is 14 residues. V was cut by 3 bases and J by 1 base, with 9 bases left in between. CDR3 in DNA: TGCGCCAGCAGCTACAGGTCGGGCACAGATACGCAGTATTTT. This codes for CASSYRSGTDTQYF.

CDR3 residues: CASSFGGRQETQYF. The CDR3 nucleotides are TGTGCCAGCAGCTTCGGGGGGCGACAAGAGACCCAGTACTTC. The rearrangement joins TRBV7-8 to TRBJ2-5, with D maybe TRBD2 (7 bases). The germline V gene encodes CDR1 SGHVS and CDR2 FQNEAQ. Trimming pared 3 bases from V and 2 bases from J, leaving 10 bases between. This CDR3 has 14 residues.